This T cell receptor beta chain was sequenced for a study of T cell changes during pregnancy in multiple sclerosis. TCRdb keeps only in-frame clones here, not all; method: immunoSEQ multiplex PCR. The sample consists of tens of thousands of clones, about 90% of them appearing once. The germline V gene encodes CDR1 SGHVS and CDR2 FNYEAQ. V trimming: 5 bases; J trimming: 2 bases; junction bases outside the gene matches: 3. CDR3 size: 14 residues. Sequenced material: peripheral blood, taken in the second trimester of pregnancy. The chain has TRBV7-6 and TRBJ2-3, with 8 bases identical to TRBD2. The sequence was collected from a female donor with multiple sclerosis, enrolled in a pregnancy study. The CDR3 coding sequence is TGTGCCAGCAGCATTAGCGGGGACACAGATACGCAGTATTTT. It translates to CASSISGDTDTQYF. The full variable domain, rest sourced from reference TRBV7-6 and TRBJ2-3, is GAGVSQSPRYKVTKRGQDVALRCDPISGHVSLYWYRQALGQGPEFLTYFNYEAQQDKSGLPNDRFSAERPEGSISTLTIQRTEQRDSAMYRCASSISGDTDTQYFGPGTRLTVL.